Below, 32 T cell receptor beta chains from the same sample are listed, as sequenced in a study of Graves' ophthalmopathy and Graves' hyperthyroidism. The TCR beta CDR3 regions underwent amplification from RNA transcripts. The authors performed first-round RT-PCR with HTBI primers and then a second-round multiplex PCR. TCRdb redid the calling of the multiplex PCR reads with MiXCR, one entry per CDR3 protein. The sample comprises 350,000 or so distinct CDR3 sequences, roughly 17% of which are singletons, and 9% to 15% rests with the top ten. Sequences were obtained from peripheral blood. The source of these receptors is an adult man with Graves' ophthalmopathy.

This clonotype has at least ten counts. The CDR3 DNA reads TGTGCCAGTAGTTTAAACGTTGCGAACACCGGGGAGCTGTTTTTT. It yields the protein CASSLNVANTGELFF. This sequence joins TRBV19 and TRBJ2-2; D uncertain. V lost 5 bases, J lost 0 bases, and 10 bases lay in between. Germline V CDR1 and CDR2: LNHDA, SQIVND (reference sequence). The CDR3 has 15 amino acids.

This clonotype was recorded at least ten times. Here the CDR3 reads CATSGKTEAFF. Written as DNA, the CDR3 is TGTGCCACCAGTGGGAAGACTGAAGCTTTCTTT. The chain couples TRBV24-1 to TRBJ1-1; D is unresolved. Trimming removed 5 bases from V and 5 bases from J, with 5 bases in between. This CDR3 has 11 residues. Germline-derived CDR1 and CDR2 are KGHDR and SFDVKD.

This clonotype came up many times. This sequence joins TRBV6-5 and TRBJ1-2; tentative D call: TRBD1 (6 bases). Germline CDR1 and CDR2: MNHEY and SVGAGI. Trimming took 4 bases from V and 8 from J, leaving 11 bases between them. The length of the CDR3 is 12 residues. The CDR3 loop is CASSFSGEGYTF. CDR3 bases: TGTGCCAGCAGTTTTTCAGGGGAAGGCTACACCTTC.

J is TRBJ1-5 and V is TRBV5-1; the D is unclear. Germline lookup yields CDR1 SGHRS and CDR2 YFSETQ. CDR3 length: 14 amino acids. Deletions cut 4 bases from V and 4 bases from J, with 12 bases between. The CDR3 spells CASSPVGRNQPQHF. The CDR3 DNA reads TGCGCCAGCAGCCCGGTTGGAAGAAATCAGCCCCAGCATTTT.

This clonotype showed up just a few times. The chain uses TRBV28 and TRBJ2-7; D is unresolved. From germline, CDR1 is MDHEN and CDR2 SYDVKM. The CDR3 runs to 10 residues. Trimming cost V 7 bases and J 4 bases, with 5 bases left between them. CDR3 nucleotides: TGTGCCAGCATGGGGTACGAGCAGTACTTC. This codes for CASMGYEQYF.

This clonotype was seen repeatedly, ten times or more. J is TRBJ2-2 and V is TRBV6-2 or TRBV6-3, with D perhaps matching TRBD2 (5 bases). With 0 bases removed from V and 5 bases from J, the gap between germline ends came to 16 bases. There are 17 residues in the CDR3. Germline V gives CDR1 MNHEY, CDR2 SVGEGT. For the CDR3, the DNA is TGTGCCAGCAGTTACTCGAGTACCGGGGTGGAAACCGGGGAGCTGTTTTTT. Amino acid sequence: CASSYSSTGVETGELFF.

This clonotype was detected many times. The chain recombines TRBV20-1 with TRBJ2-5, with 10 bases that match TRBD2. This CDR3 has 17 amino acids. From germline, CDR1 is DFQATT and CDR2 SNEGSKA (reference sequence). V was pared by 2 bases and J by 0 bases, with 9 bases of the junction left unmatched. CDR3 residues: CSARSVSGGTNQETQYF. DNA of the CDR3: TGCAGTGCTAGATCAGTTAGCGGGGGGACCAACCAAGAGACCCAGTACTTC.

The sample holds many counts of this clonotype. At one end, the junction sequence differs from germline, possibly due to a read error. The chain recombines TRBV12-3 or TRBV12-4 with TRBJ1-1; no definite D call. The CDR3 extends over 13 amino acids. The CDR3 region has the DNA TGTGCCAGCAGTTTAGCAGGGAACGCTGAAGCTTTCTTT. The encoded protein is CASSLAGNAEAFF.

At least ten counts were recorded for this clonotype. The chain's CDR3 is CAWRGDLSYEQYF. The CDR3 DNA reads as TGTGCCTGGAGGGGGGACCTTTCCTACGAGCAGTACTTC. The rearrangement uses TRBV30 and TRBJ2-7; D is tentatively TRBD1 or TRBD2 (5 bases each). CDR3 length: 13 amino acids. V lost 3 bases and J lost 1, with 10 bases in between. Germline CDR1 is GTSNPN and CDR2 is SVGIG (reference sequence).

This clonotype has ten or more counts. This CDR3 reads CASSPEGRGETQYF. DNA for the CDR3: TGTGCCAGCTCACCTGAGGGGCGCGGAGAGACCCAGTACTTC. J is TRBJ2-5 and V is TRBV18; D may be TRBD1 or TRBD2 (5 bases each). The CDR3 is 14 amino acids. Germline V CDR1 and CDR2: KGHSH, LQKENI. The V and J ends lost 3 bases and 4 bases respectively, with 12 bases between them.

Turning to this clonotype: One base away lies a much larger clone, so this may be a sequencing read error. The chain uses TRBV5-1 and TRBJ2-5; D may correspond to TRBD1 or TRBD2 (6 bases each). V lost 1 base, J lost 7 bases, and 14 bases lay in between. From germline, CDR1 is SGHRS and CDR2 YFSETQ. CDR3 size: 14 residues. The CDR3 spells CASSLSGGGVTQYF. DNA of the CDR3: TGCGCCAGCAGCTTGTCCGGGGGCGGGGTGACCCAGTACTTC. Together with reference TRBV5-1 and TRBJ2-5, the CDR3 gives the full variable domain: KAGVTQTPRYLIKTRGQQVTLSCSPISGHRSVSWYQQTPGQGLQFLFEYFSETQRNKGNFPGRFSGRQFSNSRSEMNVSTLELGDSALYLCASSLSGGGVTQYFGPGTRLLVL.

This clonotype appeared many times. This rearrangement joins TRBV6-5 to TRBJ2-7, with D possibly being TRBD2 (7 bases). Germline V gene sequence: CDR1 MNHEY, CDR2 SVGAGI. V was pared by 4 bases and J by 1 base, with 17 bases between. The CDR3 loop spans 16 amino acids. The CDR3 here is CASSLGGGEFSYEQYF. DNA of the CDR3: TGTGCCAGCAGTTTAGGGGGGGGCGAGTTTTCCTACGAGCAGTACTTC.

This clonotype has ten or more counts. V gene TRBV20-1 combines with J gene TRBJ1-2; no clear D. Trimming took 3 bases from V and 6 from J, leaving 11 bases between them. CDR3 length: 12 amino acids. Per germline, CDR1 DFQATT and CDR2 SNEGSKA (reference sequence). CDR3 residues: CSASPLADGYTF. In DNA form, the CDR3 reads TGCAGTGCTAGTCCGTTGGCGGATGGCTACACCTTC.

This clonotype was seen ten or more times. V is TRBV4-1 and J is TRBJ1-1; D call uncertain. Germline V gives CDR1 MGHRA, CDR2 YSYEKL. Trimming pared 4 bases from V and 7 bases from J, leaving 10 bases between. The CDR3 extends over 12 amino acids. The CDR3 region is CASSRDVGEAFF. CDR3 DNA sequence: TGCGCCAGCAGCCGAGACGTAGGTGAAGCTTTCTTT.

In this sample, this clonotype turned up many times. The CDR3 region is CASSDETGGWYEQYF. The CDR3 DNA reads TGTGCCAGCAGTGACGAGACAGGGGGTTGGTACGAGCAGTACTTC. The V call is TRBV6-1, the J call TRBJ2-7, with 9 bases matching TRBD1. The J segment lost 4 bases and the V segment lost 3 bases, leaving 7 bases of the junction unmatched. Per the germline V gene, CDR1 is MNHNS and CDR2 is SASEGT. There are 15 residues in the CDR3.

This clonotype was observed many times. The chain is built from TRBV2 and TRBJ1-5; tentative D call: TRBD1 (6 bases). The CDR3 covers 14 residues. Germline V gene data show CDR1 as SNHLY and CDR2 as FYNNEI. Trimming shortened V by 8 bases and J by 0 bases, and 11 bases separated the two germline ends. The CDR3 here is CASVKGGSNQPQHF. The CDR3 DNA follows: TGTGCCAGCGTTAAGGGGGGTAGCAATCAGCCCCAGCATTTT.

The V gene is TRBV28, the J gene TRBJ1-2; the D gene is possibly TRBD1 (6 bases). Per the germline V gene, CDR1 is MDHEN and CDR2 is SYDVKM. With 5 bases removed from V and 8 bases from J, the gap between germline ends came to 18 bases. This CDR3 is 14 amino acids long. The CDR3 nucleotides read TGTGCCAGCAGTCAAGGGACACGGAGTTCGGGCTACACCTTC. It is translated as CASSQGTRSSGYTF.

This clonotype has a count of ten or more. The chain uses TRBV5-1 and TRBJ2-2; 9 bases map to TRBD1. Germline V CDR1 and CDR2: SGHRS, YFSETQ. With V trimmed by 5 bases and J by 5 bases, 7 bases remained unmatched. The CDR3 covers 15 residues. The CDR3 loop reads CASRQGASGTGELFF. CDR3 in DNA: TGCGCCAGCAGACAGGGGGCGTCGGGAACCGGGGAGCTGTTTTTT.

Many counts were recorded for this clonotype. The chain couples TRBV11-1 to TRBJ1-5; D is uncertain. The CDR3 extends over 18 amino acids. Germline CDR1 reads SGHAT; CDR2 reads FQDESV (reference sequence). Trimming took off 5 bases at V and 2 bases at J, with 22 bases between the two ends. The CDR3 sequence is CASSPPRRRARGNQPQHF. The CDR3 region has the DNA TGTGCCAGCAGCCCACCACGAAGGCGTGCGCGAGGCAATCAGCCCCAGCATTTT.

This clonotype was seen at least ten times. The CDR3 bases are TGTGCCAGCAGTTCAATAGGACAGGGCGACTACGAGCAGTACTTC. Translation gives CASSSIGQGDYEQYF. The rearrangement uses TRBV12-3 or TRBV12-4 and TRBJ2-7; 8 positions match TRBD1. V lost 4 bases, J lost 3 bases, and 8 bases stayed unmatched. CDR3 size: 15 residues.

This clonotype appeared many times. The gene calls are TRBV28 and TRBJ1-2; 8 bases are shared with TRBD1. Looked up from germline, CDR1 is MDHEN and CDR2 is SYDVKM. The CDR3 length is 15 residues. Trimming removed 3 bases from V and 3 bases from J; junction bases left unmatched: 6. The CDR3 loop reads CASSFPRQGHYGYTF. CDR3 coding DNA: TGTGCCAGCAGTTTCCCACGACAGGGGCACTATGGCTACACCTTC.

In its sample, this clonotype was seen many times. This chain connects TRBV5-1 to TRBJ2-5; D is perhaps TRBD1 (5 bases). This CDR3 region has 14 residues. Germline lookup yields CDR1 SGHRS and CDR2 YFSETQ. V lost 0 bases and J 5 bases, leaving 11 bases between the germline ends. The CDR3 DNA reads TGCGCCAGCAGCTTGGCCCAGGGCCGGGAGACCCAGTACTTC. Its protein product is CASSLAQGRETQYF. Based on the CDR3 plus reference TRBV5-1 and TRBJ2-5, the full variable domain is KAGVTQTPRYLIKTRGQQVTLSCSPISGHRSVSWYQQTPGQGLQFLFEYFSETQRNKGNFPGRFSGRQFSNSRSEMNVSTLELGDSALYLCASSLAQGRETQYFGPGTRLLVL.

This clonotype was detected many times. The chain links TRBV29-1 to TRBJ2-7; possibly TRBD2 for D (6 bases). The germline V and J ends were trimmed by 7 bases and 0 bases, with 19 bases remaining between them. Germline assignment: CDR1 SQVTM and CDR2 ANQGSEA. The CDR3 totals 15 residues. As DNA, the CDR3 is TGCAGCGCCGTCCCGGGCCGGGGGACCTCCTACGAGCAGTACTTC. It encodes CSAVPGRGTSYEQYF.

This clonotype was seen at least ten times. The CDR3 DNA reads as TGCAGCGTTGGGCCTGGAAAAGGAGGCTACGAGCAGTACTTC. Its protein is CSVGPGKGGYEQYF. V gene TRBV29-1 combines with J gene TRBJ2-7; a weak D match, TRBD2 (5 bases). V was cut by 4 bases and J by 3 bases, with 16 bases left in between. The CDR3 extends over 14 amino acids. Germline V CDR1 and CDR2: SQVTM, ANQGSEA.

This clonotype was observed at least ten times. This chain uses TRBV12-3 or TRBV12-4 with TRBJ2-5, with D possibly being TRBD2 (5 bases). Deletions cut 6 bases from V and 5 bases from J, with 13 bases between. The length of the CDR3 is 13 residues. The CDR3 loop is CASSPSPGETQYF. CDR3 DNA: TGTGCCAGCAGCCCCAGTCCGGGGGAGACCCAGTACTTC.

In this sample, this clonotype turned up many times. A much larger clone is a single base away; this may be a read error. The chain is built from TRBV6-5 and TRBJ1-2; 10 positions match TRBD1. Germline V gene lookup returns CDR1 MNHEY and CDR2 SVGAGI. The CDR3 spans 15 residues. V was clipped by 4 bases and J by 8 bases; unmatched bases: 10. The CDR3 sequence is CASSWDGGTGDGYTF. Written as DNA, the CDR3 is TGTGCCAGCAGTTGGGATGGGGGGACAGGGGACGGCTACACCTTC.

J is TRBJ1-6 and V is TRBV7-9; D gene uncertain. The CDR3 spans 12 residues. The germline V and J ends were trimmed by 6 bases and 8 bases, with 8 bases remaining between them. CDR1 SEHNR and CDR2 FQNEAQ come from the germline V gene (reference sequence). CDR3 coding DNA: TGTGCCAGCAGTGAGGTAGATTCACCCCTCCACTTT. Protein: CASSEVDSPLHF.

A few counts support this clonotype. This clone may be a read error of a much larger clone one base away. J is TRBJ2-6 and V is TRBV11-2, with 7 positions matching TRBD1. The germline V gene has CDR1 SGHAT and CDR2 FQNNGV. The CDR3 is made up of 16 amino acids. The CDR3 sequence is CSDGTGAISGANVLTF. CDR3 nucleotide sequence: TGTTCCGACGGAACAGGGGCCATCTCTGGGGCCAACGTCCTGACTTTC.

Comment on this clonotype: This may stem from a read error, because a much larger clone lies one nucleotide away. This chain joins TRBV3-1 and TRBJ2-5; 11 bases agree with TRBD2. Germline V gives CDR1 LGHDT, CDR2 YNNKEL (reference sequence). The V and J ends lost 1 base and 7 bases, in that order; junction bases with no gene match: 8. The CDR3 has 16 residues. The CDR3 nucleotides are TGTGCCAGCAGCCAAGGGCTTACTAGCGGGAGTGGGACCCAGTACTTC. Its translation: CASSQGLTSGSGTQYF.

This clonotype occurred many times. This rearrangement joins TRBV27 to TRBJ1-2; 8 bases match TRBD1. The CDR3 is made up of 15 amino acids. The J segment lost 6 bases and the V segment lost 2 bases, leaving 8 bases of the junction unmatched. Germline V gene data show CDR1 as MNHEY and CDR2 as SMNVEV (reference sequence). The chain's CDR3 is CASSLHGRGPDGYTF. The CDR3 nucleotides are TGTGCCAGCAGTTTACATGGCAGGGGGCCTGATGGCTACACCTTC.

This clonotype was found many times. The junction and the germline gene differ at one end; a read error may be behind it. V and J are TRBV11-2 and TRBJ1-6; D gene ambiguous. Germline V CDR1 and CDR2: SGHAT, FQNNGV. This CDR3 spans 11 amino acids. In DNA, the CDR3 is TGTGCCAGCAGCGTAGACGGACGCCTCCACTTT. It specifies CASSVDGRLHF.

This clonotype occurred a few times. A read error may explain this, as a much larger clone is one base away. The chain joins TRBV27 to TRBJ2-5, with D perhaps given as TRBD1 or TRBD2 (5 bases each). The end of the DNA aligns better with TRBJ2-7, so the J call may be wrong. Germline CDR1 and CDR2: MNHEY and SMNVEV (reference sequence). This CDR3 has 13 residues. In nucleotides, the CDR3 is TGTGCCAGCAGGACGCTGGGGGACTACGAGCAGTACTTC. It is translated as CASRTLGDYEQYF.